Each of the 14 T cell receptor beta chains below was sequenced from the same sample in a study of T-cell memory formation after mild COVID-19. TCRdb recomputed calls from the 5' RACE reads with MiXCR, one row per CDR3 protein. The repertoire consists of 300,000 to 400,000 distinct CDR3 sequences, with more than 15% occurring once and the leading ten covering 20% to 25%. The sequenced material came from PBMCs or a T cell subset sorted from them (not recorded which). The receptors come from a young man who had mild COVID-19 (a few samples of this study predate the infection). Cell type and time point are not known.

This clonotype has only a few counts. This chain links TRBV15 with TRBJ2-5; D gene ambiguous. There are 13 residues in the CDR3. V shed 0 bases and J shed 5 bases, with 7 bases lying between them. Germline CDR1 reads LNHNV; CDR2 reads YYDKDF (reference sequence). CDR3 bases: TGTGCCACCAGCAGAGATCTATGGGAGACCCAGTACTTC. The encoded protein is CATSRDLWETQYF.

Only a few counts were recorded for this clonotype. The rearrangement uses TRBV10-3 and TRBJ2-7; D might be TRBD1 or TRBD2, each matching 5 bases. With 6 bases removed from V and 3 bases from J, the gap between germline ends came to 9 bases. CDR1 and CDR2 (germline): ENHRY, SYGVKD. CDR3 length: 12 residues. The CDR3: CAIRRGDYEQYF. The CDR3, as DNA: TGTGCCATCAGGAGGGGAGACTACGAGCAGTACTTC.

This clonotype was observed a few times. V is TRBV4-3 and J is TRBJ1-5; D is unresolved. CDR1 is LGHNA and CDR2 is YSLEER in the germline V gene. The CDR3 sequence is 15 residues long. The V gene lost 1 base and the J gene lost 0 bases, with 7 bases spanning the gap. CDR3 bases: TGCGCCAGCAGCCAAGTCAGGACTAGCAATCAGCCCCAGCATTTT. Residues: CASSQVRTSNQPQHF.

CDR3 in amino acids: CSVEERPNPTDTQYF. In nucleotides, the CDR3 is TGCAGCGTTGAAGAACGTCCGAACCCCACAGATACGCAGTATTTT. This sequence joins TRBV29-1 and TRBJ2-3, with D uncertain. The CDR3 is made up of 15 amino acids. Germline CDR1 reads SQVTM; CDR2 reads ANQGSEA. Trimming removed 0 bases at V and 2 bases at J, with 12 bases between.

The V gene is TRBV6-2 or TRBV6-3, the J gene TRBJ2-1; 11 positions agree with TRBD2. J lost 5 bases, V lost 0 bases, and 9 bases had no gene match. Germline-derived CDR1 and CDR2 are MNHEY and SVGEGT. The CDR3 consists of 18 residues. This CDR3 is CASSYSASGGRRNNEQFF. DNA for the CDR3: TGTGCCAGCAGTTACTCTGCTAGCGGGGGGAGGAGGAACAATGAGCAGTTCTTC.

This clonotype turned up a few times. The V call is TRBV6-6, the J call TRBJ2-7; 8 positions agree with TRBD1. The CDR3 runs to 14 residues. Germline V lookup: CDR1 MNHNY, CDR2 SVGAGI (reference sequence). V dropped 7 bases and J dropped 6; count of bases not matched to a gene: 11. The CDR3 protein is CASTPGTGLPEQYV. For the CDR3, the DNA is TGTGCCAGCACTCCTGGGACAGGCCTCCCCGAGCAGTACGTC.

This clonotype showed up many times. The CDR3, as DNA: TGTGCCAGCAGCGGACCGGGAAGACAGTACGAGCAGTACTTC. Translated, it gives CASSGPGRQYEQYF. The gene calls are TRBV11-2 and TRBJ2-7; D tentatively reads TRBD1 or TRBD2 (5 bases each). This CDR3 comprises 14 residues. Germline V gene data show CDR1 as SGHAT and CDR2 as FQNNGV. Trimming cost V 5 bases and J 4 bases, with 15 bases left between them.

This clonotype was recorded at least ten times. The genes are TRBV6-6 and TRBJ1-6, with D unresolved. Trimming stripped 8 bases from V and 9 bases from J, with 11 bases between. CDR3 length: 12 amino acids. Germline V gene sequence: CDR1 MNHNY, CDR2 SVGAGI (reference sequence). The CDR3 here is CASGQDSSPLHF. The CDR3 DNA reads TGTGCCAGCGGCCAGGATAGTTCACCCCTCCACTTT.

This clonotype came up a few times. The J gene is TRBJ2-7, the V gene TRBV7-2; either TRBD1 or TRBD2 may supply D (5 bases each). Trimming removed 4 bases at V and 6 bases at J, with 16 bases between. Germline assignment: CDR1 SGHTA and CDR2 FQGNSA. This CDR3 region has 14 residues. In DNA form, the CDR3 reads TGTGCCAGCAGCTCGCGGGCAGGGTTGGGCGAGCAGTACTTC. Protein product: CASSSRAGLGEQYF.

The table lists this clonotype with a few counts. The rearrangement joins TRBV25-1 to TRBJ1-2, with TRBD1 identical over 8 bases. Germline CDR1 and CDR2: MGHDK and SYGVNS. This CDR3 contains 15 residues. Unmatched junction bases numbered 4, after V lost 3 bases and J lost 1 base. CDR3 coding DNA: TGTGCCAGCAGTGAGGGGACAGGACTTAACTATGGCTACACCTTC. Its translation: CASSEGTGLNYGYTF.

The chain carries TRBV30 and TRBJ2-5; D unresolved. The length of the CDR3 is 13 residues. Trimming removed 0 bases from V and 1 base from J, with 6 bases in between. The germline V gene encodes CDR1 GTSNPN and CDR2 SVGIG (reference sequence). CDR3 in amino acids: CAWSVSSQETQYF. CDR3 nucleotide sequence: TGTGCCTGGAGTGTTAGCAGCCAAGAGACCCAGTACTTC.

The chain is built from TRBV5-1 and TRBJ1-4, with TRBD1 matching over 9 bases. Trimming took 5 bases from V and 6 from J; bases not matched to a gene: 8. The CDR3 loop spans 15 amino acids. CDR1 and CDR2 from the germline V gene are SGHRS and YFSETQ. In DNA, the CDR3 is TGCGCCAGCAGTACACAGGGGGCACGGGATGAAAAACTGTTTTTT. This translates into CASSTQGARDEKLFF.

This chain connects TRBV6-5 to TRBJ2-3; D might be TRBD2 (6 bases). CDR3 length equals 17 residues. V dropped 6 bases and J dropped 2 bases, with 21 bases sitting between them. Per the germline V gene, CDR1 is MNHEY and CDR2 is SVGAGI. CDR3 sequence: CASRSSPGGEFTDTQYF. The CDR3 DNA follows: TGTGCCAGCAGGTCCTCGCCCGGCGGGGAGTTCACAGATACGCAGTATTTT.

The V call is TRBV7-8, the J call TRBJ1-3; 7 nucleotides match TRBD1. Trimming at V came to 5 bases and at J to 4 bases, leaving 8 bases not matched to a gene. CDR3 length: 15 amino acids. CDR1 is SGHVS and CDR2 is FQNEAQ in the germline V gene. This CDR3 reads CASSQVEGAGNTIYF. CDR3 nucleotide sequence: TGTGCCAGCAGCCAGGTTGAGGGGGCGGGAAACACCATATATTTT.